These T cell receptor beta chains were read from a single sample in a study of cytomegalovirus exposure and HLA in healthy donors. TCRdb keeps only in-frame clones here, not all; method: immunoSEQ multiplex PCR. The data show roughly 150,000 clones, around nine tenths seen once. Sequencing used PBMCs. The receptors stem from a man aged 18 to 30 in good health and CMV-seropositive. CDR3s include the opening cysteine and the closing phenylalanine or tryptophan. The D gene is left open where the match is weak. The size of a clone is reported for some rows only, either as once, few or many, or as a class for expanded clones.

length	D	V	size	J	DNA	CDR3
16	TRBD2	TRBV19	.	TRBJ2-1	TGTGCCAGTAGCCCTAGCGGGAGCTTTTCCTACAATGAGCAGTTCTTC	CASSPSGSFSYNEQFF
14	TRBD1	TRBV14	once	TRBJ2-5	TGTGCCAGCAGCTTCCAGGGGGCAGGGGAGACCCAGTACTTC	CASSFQGAGETQYF
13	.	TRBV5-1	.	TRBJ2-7	TGCGCCAGCAGCCGGGACTTATCCTACGAGCAGTACTTC	CASSRDLSYEQYF
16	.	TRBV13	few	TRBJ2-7	TGTGCCAGCAGCGTAACGAACAGGGCCCTGTCCTACGAGCAGTACTTC	CASSVTNRALSYEQYF
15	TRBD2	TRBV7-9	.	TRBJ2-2	TGTGCCAGCAGCTCTGGACTAGCGGGCTCGCCGGAGCTGTTTTTT	CASSSGLAGSPELFF
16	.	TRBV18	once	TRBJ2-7	TGTGCCAGCTCACCACGGGAGATGAGAGCGAGCTACGAGCAGTACTTC	CASSPREMRASYEQYF
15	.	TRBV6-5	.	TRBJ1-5	TGTGCCAGCAGTCCGGGAGGGGTAGGCAATCAGCCCCAGCATTTT	CASSPGGVGNQPQHF
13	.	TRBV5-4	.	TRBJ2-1	TGTGCCAGCAGCACATCCACGAAAAATGAGCAGTTCTTC	CASSTSTKNEQFF
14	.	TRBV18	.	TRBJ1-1	TGTGCCAGCTCACCAAATTTCGGAGGTACTGAAGCTTTCTTT	CASSPNFGGTEAFF
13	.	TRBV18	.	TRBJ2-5	TGTGCCAGCTCACCCTTTGTCCAAGAGACCCAGTACTTC	CASSPFVQETQYF